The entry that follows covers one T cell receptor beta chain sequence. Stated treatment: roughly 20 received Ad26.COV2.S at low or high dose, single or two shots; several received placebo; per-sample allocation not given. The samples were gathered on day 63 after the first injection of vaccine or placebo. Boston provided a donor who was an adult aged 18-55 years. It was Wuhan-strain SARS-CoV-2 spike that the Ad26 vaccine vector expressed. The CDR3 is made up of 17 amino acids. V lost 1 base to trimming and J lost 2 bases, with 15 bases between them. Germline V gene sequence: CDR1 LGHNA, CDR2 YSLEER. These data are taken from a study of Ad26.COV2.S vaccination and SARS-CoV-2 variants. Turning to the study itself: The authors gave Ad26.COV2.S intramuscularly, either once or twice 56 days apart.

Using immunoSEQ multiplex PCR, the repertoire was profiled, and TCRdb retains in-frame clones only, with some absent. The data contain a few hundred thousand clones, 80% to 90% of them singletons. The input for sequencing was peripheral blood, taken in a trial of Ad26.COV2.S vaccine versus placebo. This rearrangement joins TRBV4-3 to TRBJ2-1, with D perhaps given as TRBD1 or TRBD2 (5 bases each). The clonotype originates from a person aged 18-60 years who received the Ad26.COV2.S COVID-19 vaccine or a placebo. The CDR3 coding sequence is TGCGCCAGCAGCCAAGGTCCGGGGAAAGGGGCCTACAATGAGCAGTTCTTC. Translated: CASSQGPGKGAYNEQFF.